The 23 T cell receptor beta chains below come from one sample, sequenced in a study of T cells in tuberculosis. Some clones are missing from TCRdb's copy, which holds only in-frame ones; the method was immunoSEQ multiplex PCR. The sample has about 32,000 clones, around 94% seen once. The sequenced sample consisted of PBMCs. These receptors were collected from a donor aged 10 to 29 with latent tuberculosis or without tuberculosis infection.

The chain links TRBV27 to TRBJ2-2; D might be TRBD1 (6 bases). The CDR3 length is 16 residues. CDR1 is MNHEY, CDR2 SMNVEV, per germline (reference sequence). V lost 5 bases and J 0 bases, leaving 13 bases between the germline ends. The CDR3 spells CASSPGTHSNTGELFF. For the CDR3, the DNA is TGTGCCAGCAGTCCCGGGACACATTCGAACACCGGGGAGCTGTTTTTT.

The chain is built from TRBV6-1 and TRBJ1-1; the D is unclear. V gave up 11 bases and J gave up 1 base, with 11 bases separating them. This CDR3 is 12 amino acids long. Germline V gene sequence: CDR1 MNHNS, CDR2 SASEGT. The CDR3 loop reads CAAAKRNTEAFF. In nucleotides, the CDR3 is TGTGCCGCGGCCAAGAGGAACACTGAAGCTTTCTTT.

CDR3 residues: CSSAGSDTQYF. CDR3 sequence (DNA): TGCAGTTCGGCGGGATCAGATACGCAGTATTTT. V gene TRBV20-1 combines with J gene TRBJ2-3; perhaps TRBD2 as D (6 bases). Trimming took off 8 bases at V and 4 bases at J, with 10 bases between the two ends. CDR3 size: 11 residues. Germline values: CDR1 DFQATT, CDR2 SNEGSKA (reference sequence).

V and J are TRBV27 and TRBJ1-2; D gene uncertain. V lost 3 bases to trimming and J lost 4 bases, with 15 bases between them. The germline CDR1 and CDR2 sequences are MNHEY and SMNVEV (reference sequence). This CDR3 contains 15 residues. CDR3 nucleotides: TGTGCCAGCAGTTTCAGCGGGAGTCCCCCCTATGGCTACACCTTC. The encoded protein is CASSFSGSPPYGYTF.

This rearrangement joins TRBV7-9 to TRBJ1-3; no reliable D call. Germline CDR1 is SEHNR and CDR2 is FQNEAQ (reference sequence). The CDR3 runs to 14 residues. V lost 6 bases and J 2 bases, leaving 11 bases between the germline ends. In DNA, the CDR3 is TGTGCCAGCAGTAAGAGGGATCCTGGAAACACCATATATTTT. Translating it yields CASSKRDPGNTIYF.

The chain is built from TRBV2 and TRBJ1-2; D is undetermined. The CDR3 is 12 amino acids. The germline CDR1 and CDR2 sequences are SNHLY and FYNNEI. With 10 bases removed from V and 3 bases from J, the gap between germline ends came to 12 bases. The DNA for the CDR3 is TGTGCCAATAGGTGGGGAGACTATGGCTACACCTTC. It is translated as CANRWGDYGYTF.

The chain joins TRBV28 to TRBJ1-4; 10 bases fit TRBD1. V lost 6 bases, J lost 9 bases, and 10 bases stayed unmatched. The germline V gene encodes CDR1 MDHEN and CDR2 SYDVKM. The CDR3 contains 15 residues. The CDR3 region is CASSLPGTGVKKLFF. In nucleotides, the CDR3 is TGTGCCAGCAGCCTACCGGGGACAGGGGTTAAAAAACTGTTTTTT.

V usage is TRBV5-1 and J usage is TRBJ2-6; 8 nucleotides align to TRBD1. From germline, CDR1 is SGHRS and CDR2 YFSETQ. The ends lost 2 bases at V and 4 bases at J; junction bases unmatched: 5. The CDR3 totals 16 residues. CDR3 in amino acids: CASSFWTGIGANVLTF. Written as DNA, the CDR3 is TGCGCCAGCAGCTTCTGGACAGGGATCGGGGCCAACGTCCTGACTTTC.

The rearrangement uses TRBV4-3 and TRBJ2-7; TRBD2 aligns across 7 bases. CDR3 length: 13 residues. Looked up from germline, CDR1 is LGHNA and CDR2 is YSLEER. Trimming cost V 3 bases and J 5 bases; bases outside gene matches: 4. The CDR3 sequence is CASSQAGGDEQYF. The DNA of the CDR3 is TGCGCCAGCAGCCAGGCTGGGGGGGACGAGCAGTACTTC.

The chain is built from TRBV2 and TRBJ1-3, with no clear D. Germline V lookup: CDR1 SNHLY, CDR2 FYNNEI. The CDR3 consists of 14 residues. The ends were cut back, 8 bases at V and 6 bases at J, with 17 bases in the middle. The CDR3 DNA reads TGTGCCAGCTGGGGAGGGTCTAAGGAAAACACCATATATTTT. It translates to CASWGGSKENTIYF.

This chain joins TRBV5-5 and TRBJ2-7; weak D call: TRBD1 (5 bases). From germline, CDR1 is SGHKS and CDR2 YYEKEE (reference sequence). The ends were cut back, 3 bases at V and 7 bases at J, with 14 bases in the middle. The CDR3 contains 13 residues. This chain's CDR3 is CASSWPRAREQYF. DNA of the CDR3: TGTGCCAGCAGCTGGCCCAGGGCGAGAGAGCAGTACTTC.

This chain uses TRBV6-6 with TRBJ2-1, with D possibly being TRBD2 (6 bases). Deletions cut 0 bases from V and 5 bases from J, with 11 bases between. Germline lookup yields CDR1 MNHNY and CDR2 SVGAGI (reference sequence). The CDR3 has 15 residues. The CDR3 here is CASSYSRLGDNEQFF. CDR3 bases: TGTGCCAGCAGTTACTCGAGACTAGGGGACAATGAGCAGTTCTTC.

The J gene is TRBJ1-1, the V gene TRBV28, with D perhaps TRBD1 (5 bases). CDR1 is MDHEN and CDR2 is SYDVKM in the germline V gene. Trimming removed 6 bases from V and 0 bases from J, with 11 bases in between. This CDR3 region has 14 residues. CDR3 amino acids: CASRPGGVNTEAFF. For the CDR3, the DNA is TGTGCCAGCAGGCCCGGAGGGGTGAACACTGAAGCTTTCTTT.

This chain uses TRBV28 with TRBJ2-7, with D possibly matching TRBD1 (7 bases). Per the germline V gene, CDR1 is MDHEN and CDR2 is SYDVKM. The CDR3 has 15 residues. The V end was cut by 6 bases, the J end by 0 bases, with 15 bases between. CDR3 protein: CASSPAGTASYEQYF. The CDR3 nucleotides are TGTGCCAGCAGCCCCGCGGGGACAGCCTCCTACGAGCAGTACTTC. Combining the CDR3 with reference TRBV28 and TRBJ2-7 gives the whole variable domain DVKVTQSSRYLVKRTGEKVFLECVQDMDHENMFWYRQDPGLGLRLIYFSYDVKMKEKGDIPEGYSVSREKKERFSLILESASTNQTSMYLCASSPAGTASYEQYFGPGTRLTVT.

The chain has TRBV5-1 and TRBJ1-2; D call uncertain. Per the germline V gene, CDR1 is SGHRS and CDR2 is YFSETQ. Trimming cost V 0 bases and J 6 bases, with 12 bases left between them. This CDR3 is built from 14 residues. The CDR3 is CASSLGRGIDGYTF. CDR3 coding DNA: TGCGCCAGCAGCTTGGGACGGGGAATCGATGGCTACACCTTC. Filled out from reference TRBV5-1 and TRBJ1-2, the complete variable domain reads KAGVTQTPRYLIKTRGQQVTLSCSPISGHRSVSWYQQTPGQGLQFLFEYFSETQRNKGNFPGRFSGRQFSNSRSEMNVSTLELGDSALYLCASSLGRGIDGYTFGSGTRLTVV.

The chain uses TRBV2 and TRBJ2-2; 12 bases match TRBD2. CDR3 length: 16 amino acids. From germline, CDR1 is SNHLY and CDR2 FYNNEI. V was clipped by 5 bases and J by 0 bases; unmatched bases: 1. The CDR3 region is CASSLAGGTNTGELFF. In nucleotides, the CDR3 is TGTGCCAGCAGTCTAGCGGGAGGGACGAACACCGGGGAGCTGTTTTTT.

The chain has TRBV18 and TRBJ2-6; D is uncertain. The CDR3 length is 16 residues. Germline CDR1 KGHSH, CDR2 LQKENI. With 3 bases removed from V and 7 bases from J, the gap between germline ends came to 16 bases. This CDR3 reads CASSPPSTYFANVLTF. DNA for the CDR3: TGTGCCAGCTCACCCCCCTCCACTTACTTCGCCAACGTCCTGACTTTC.

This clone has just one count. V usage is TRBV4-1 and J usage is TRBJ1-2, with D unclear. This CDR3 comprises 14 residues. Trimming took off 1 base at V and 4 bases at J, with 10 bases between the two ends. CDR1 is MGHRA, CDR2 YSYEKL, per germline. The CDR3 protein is CASSQAQSLYGYTF. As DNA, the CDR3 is TGCGCCAGCAGCCAAGCGCAGTCCCTCTATGGCTACACCTTC.

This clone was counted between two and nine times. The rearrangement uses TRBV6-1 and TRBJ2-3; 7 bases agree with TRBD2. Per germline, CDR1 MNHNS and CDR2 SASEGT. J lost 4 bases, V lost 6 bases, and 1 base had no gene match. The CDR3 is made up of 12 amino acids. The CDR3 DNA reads TGTGCCAGCAGAGGACTAGCAGATACGCAGTATTTT. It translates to CASRGLADTQYF.

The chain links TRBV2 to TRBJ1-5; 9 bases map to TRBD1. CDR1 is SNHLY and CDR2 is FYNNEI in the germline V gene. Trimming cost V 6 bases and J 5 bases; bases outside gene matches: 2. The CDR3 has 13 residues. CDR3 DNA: TGTGCCAGCAGGCGGGACAGGGATCAGCCCCAGCATTTT. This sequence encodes CASRRDRDQPQHF.

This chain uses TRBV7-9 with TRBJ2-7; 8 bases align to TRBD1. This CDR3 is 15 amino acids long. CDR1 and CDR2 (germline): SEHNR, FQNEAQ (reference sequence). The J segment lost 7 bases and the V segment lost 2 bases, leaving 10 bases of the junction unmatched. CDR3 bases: TGTGCCAGCAGCTTAAGTGGCAGGGGGCCGTGGGAGCAGTACTTC. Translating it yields CASSLSGRGPWEQYF.

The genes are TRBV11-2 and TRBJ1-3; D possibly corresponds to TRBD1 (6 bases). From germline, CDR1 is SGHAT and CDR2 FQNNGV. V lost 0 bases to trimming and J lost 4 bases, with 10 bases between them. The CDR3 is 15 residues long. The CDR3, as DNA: TGTGCCAGCAGCTTAGATCGGACAGTCGGAAACACCATATATTTT. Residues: CASSLDRTVGNTIYF.

As DNA, the CDR3 is TGTGCCAGCAGCCGGATTGTGGACAGGGGGGTCTATGGCTACACCTTC. This sequence encodes CASSRIVDRGVYGYTF. The rearrangement uses TRBV7-9 and TRBJ1-2, with 10 bases identical to TRBD1. J lost 4 bases, V lost 5 bases, and 10 bases had no gene match. CDR3 size: 16 residues. The germline gives CDR1 SEHNR, CDR2 FQNEAQ (reference sequence).